Shown below are 10 T cell receptor beta chains from a single sample sequenced in a study of shared clonotypes between healthy human individuals. Profiling relied on immunoSEQ multiplex PCR, and the TCRdb table lists in-frame clones only, not all of them. Altogether about 1 million clones are present, approximately 78% being singletons, with the ten largest covering approximately 0.5%. The specimen was memory CD4+ T cells from PBMCs. Subset in this sample: CD45RA-negative fraction. The receptors were sampled from a man younger than 30 in good health. Some clones in this sample may be carry-over from other donors' samples.

The V gene is TRBV28, the J gene TRBJ1-4; D unresolved. Trimming stripped 4 bases from V and 6 bases from J, with 18 bases between. Germline lookup yields CDR1 MDHEN and CDR2 SYDVKM. This CDR3 is 16 amino acids long. The CDR3 coding sequence is TGTGCCAGCAGTTCGCTAGGGATCCTCGAAGATGAAAAACTGTTTTTT. Translated, it gives CASSSLGILEDEKLFF.

This clone occurred a few times. The rearrangement joins TRBV7-9 to TRBJ2-3, with D perhaps TRBD2 (6 bases). This CDR3 comprises 16 residues. The V and J ends lost 2 bases and 1 base respectively, with 13 bases between them. Germline lookup yields CDR1 SEHNR and CDR2 FQNEAQ (reference sequence). The CDR3 loop is CASSLSLSGGTDTQYF. The CDR3 nucleotides read TGTGCCAGCAGCTTATCGCTCTCGGGGGGCACAGATACGCAGTATTTT. The full variable domain, its missing parts supplied by reference TRBV7-9 and TRBJ2-3, is DTGVSQNPRHKITKRGQNVTFRCDPISEHNRLYWYRQTLGQGPEFLTYFQNEAQLEKSRLLSDRFSAERPKGSFSTLEIQRTEQGDSAMYLCASSLSLSGGTDTQYFGPGTRLTVL.

The chain recombines TRBV7-9 with TRBJ2-6; D may match TRBD1 or TRBD2 (5 bases each). V lost 5 bases and J 0 bases, leaving 8 bases between the germline ends. Germline V gene sequence: CDR1 SEHNR, CDR2 FQNEAQ (reference sequence). This CDR3 spans 15 amino acids. The CDR3 DNA sequence: TGTGCCAGCAGCGAGGGGCACTCTGGGGCCAACGTCCTGACTTTC. This gives the protein CASSEGHSGANVLTF.

The V gene is TRBV18, the J gene TRBJ1-1; 8 nucleotides match TRBD1. The CDR3 loop spans 14 amino acids. The ends lost 7 bases at V and 6 bases at J; junction bases unmatched: 10. Germline V lookup: CDR1 KGHSH, CDR2 LQKENI. CDR3 in amino acids: CASLRQGASAEAFF. Written as DNA, the CDR3 is TGTGCCAGCTTACGGCAGGGGGCGTCGGCTGAAGCTTTCTTT.

The chain is built from TRBV4-2 and TRBJ1-5, with a possible D match to TRBD1 (5 bases). Between the trimmed V and J ends, which lost 0 bases and 5 bases, there was a span of 8 bases. The germline V gene has CDR1 LGHNA and CDR2 YNFKEQ. CDR3 length equals 14 residues. For the CDR3, the DNA is TGTGCCAGCAGCCAAGATAAAGGGGATCAGCCCCAGCATTTT. Translation: CASSQDKGDQPQHF.

V and J are TRBV28 and TRBJ2-2, with D uncertain. Per the germline V gene, CDR1 is MDHEN and CDR2 is SYDVKM. The CDR3 contains 14 residues. V lost 2 bases and J lost 1, with 5 bases in between. In nucleotides, the CDR3 is TGTGCCAGCAGTTTAATACAGAACACCGGGGAGCTGTTTTTT. The encoded protein is CASSLIQNTGELFF.

This chain connects TRBV7-3 to TRBJ2-7; 7 bases fit TRBD1. Losses at the gene ends were 3 bases for V and 6 bases for J; bases not matched to a gene: 5. The CDR3 sequence is 13 residues long. The germline V gene has CDR1 SGHTA and CDR2 FQGTGA. The CDR3 sequence is CASSLDRSGEQYF. In nucleotides, the CDR3 is TGTGCCAGCAGCTTGGACAGGTCGGGCGAGCAGTACTTC.

Comment on this clone: This sequence may be a read error, since a much larger clone differs from it by one base. The same CDR3 can be traced to other DNA sequences in this sample. The chain combines TRBV5-1 with TRBJ1-1; the match to TRBD1 covers 9 bases. CDR3 length equals 14 residues. V dropped 4 bases and J dropped 1; count of bases not matched to a gene: 2. Germline V lookup: CDR1 SGHRS, CDR2 YFSETQ. In nucleotides, the CDR3 is TGCGCCAGCAGCACGGGACAGGGGAACACTGAAGCTTTCTTT. Amino acid sequence: CASSTGQGNTEAFF.

The gene calls are TRBV7-2 and TRBJ2-3, with 9 bases that match TRBD2. CDR3 length: 14 amino acids. Trimming at V came to 5 bases and at J to 3 bases, leaving 3 bases not matched to a gene. The V gene's germline CDR1 is SGHTA and CDR2 FQGNSA. CDR3 residues: CASSRLAATDTQYF. The CDR3 DNA follows: TGTGCCAGCAGCAGACTAGCGGCTACAGATACGCAGTATTTT.

This clone was picked up one time. The chain recombines TRBV29-1 with TRBJ2-1; possibly TRBD2 for D (6 bases). Germline CDR1 reads SQVTM; CDR2 reads ANQGSEA. The CDR3 covers 13 residues. V shed 1 base and J shed 13 bases, with 17 bases lying between them. The CDR3 loop is CSVEVSAGSPQFF. DNA for the CDR3: TGCAGCGTTGAAGTCTCCGCCGGGAGCCCACAGTTCTTC.